The next 9 T cell receptor beta chains were all read from a single sample in a study of blood T cell repertoires in COVID-19. Sequencing was performed with immunoSEQ multiplex PCR; in TCRdb, only in-frame clones are kept and a portion is missing. The data show roughly 330,000 clones, around 87% seen once. The sample was PBMCs or T cells enriched from blood (not recorded which). The source of these receptors is a woman in her twenties or thirties who had recovered from COVID-19.

J is TRBJ1-6 and V is TRBV12-3 or TRBV12-4; no definite D call. CDR3 size: 13 residues. The V and J ends lost 2 bases and 5 bases respectively, with 4 bases between them. The CDR3 DNA follows: TGTGCCAGCAGTTTAACAAATAATTCACCCCTCCACTTT. Translated: CASSLTNNSPLHF.

The rearrangement links TRBV6-2 or TRBV6-3 to TRBJ2-1; 9 bases line up with TRBD2. Trimming took 2 bases from V and 4 from J; bases not matched to a gene: 12. The CDR3 sequence is 18 residues long. CDR1 is MNHEY and CDR2 is SVGEGT in the germline V gene. CDR3 sequence: CASSYLQTGLAFYNEQFF. CDR3 nucleotides: TGTGCCAGCAGTTACCTCCAAACTGGACTAGCGTTTTACAATGAGCAGTTCTTC.

The chain is built from TRBV7-9 and TRBJ1-3, with D hard to call. The V gene lost 2 bases and the J gene lost 0 bases, with 5 bases spanning the gap. This CDR3 contains 14 residues. CDR1 is SEHNR, CDR2 FQNEAQ, per germline (reference sequence). The CDR3 loop reads CASSLTSSGNTIYF. The CDR3 DNA reads TGTGCCAGCAGCTTAACCAGCTCTGGAAACACCATATATTTT.

The gene calls are TRBV3-1 (or the pseudogene TRBV3-2) and TRBJ2-2; possible D gene TRBD2, 6 bases. Trimming shortened V by 4 bases and J by 6 bases, and 12 bases separated the two germline ends. The CDR3 consists of 14 residues. Germline CDR1 reads LGHDT; CDR2 reads YNNKEL (reference sequence). CDR3 sequence: CASSPRRRAGELFF. The CDR3, as DNA: TGTGCCAGCAGCCCCCGTCGGAGGGCCGGGGAGCTGTTTTTT.

This chain uses TRBV7-9 with TRBJ1-4, with 10 bases lining up with TRBD1. The CDR3 covers 15 residues. Trimming removed 4 bases from V and 8 bases from J; junction bases left unmatched: 7. Looked up from germline, CDR1 is SEHNR and CDR2 is FQNEAQ (reference sequence). CDR3 in DNA: TGTGCCAGCAGCTCCTCGACAGGGGGCTTAGAAAAACTGTTTTTT. It translates to CASSSSTGGLEKLFF.

This chain links TRBV13 with TRBJ1-1; D is ambiguous. CDR3 length equals 13 residues. Trimming shortened V by 7 bases and J by 1 base, and 10 bases separated the two germline ends. The germline gives CDR1 PRHDT, CDR2 FYEKMQ (reference sequence). This chain's CDR3 is CASKGGWNTEAFF. CDR3 sequence (DNA): TGTGCCAGCAAAGGCGGGTGGAACACTGAAGCTTTCTTT.

The rearrangement joins TRBV5-6 to TRBJ2-6; D is undetermined. V was pared by 2 bases and J by 2 bases, with 11 bases between. The CDR3 is made up of 16 amino acids. Germline V gene data show CDR1 as SGHDT and CDR2 as YYEEEE. The CDR3 nucleotides are TGTGCCAGCAGCTTCCTCCAGCAGGCTGGGGCCAACGTCCTGACTTTC. It encodes CASSFLQQAGANVLTF.

The rearrangement joins TRBV10-3 to TRBJ2-5; D perhaps matches TRBD2 (5 bases). CDR1 and CDR2 (germline): ENHRY, SYGVKD. This CDR3 contains 14 residues. V was cut by 2 bases and J by 1 base, with 8 bases left in between. CDR3 residues: CAISEGGGQETQYF. The CDR3 nucleotides are TGTGCCATCAGTGAGGGAGGTGGCCAAGAGACCCAGTACTTC.

The V gene is TRBV5-4, the J gene TRBJ2-5; D call uncertain. CDR3 length equals 13 residues. Germline V gives CDR1 SGHNT, CDR2 YYREEE (reference sequence). Deletions cut 4 bases from V and 5 bases from J, with 12 bases between. Here the CDR3 reads CASSRTETETQYF. The CDR3 nucleotides read TGTGCCAGCAGCCGCACCGAGACTGAGACCCAGTACTTC.